Listed here are 8 T cell receptor beta chains from one sample, sequenced in a study of blood T cell repertoires in COVID-19. Repertoires were generated with immunoSEQ multiplex PCR, while TCRdb's copy carries only in-frame clones and drops some. The repertoire holds tens of thousands of clones, with roughly 87% as singletons. The sequenced material came from peripheral blood. The receptors shown here come from a human donor with acute or convalescent COVID-19. The donor label of this sample is uncertain.

This chain uses TRBV15 with TRBJ1-2, with a possible D match to TRBD1 (6 bases). CDR1 and CDR2 from the germline V gene are LNHNV and YYDKDF (reference sequence). CDR3 length equals 15 residues. Trimming removed 3 bases at V and 4 bases at J, with 15 bases between. In DNA, the CDR3 is TGTGCCACCAGCAGGGAAGGACAGCGCTTCTATGGCTACACCTTC. Residues: CATSREGQRFYGYTF.

This clone was counted between two and nine times. The chain couples TRBV7-9 to TRBJ1-6; 9 nucleotides line up with TRBD1. V gave up 5 bases and J gave up 8 bases; unmatched junction bases: 4. CDR3 length: 14 amino acids. CDR1 and CDR2 from the germline V gene are SEHNR and FQNEAQ (reference sequence). The CDR3 sequence is CASSTGQGDSPLHF. The CDR3 coding sequence is TGTGCCAGCAGCACGGGACAGGGTGATTCACCCCTCCACTTT.

The V and J genes are TRBV7-8 and TRBJ2-7; TRBD2 matches at 11 bases. Germline values: CDR1 SGHVS, CDR2 FQNEAQ. CDR3 size: 15 residues. J was trimmed by 2 bases and V by 6 bases; bases with no gene match: 6. CDR3 in amino acids: CASRELAGAAYEQYF. The CDR3 DNA follows: TGTGCCAGCAGGGAACTAGCGGGAGCCGCCTACGAGCAGTACTTC.

The chain has TRBV2 and TRBJ1-3, with D uncertain. The CDR3 loop spans 17 amino acids. Trimming took 2 bases from V and 0 from J, leaving 14 bases between them. Germline lookup yields CDR1 SNHLY and CDR2 FYNNEI. CDR3 bases: TGTGCCAGCAGTGAATCCCCGCCAGGCCGCTCTGGAAACACCATATATTTT. Residues: CASSESPPGRSGNTIYF.

The V gene is TRBV5-1, the J gene TRBJ2-2; TRBD1 matches 8 bases. CDR3 length: 13 residues. Germline V gene lookup returns CDR1 SGHRS and CDR2 YFSETQ. J lost 4 bases, V lost 7 bases, and 3 bases had no gene match. CDR3: CASGTGGTGELFF. Here the CDR3 DNA reads TGCGCCAGCGGCACAGGGGGCACCGGGGAGCTGTTTTTT.

The chain couples TRBV29-1 to TRBJ2-3; the match to TRBD1 covers 8 bases. The CDR3 loop spans 13 amino acids. CDR1 and CDR2 (germline): SQVTM, ANQGSEA. J was trimmed by 5 bases and V by 4 bases; bases with no gene match: 5. The CDR3 reads CSVGQGARDTQYF. The CDR3 region has the DNA TGCAGCGTTGGTCAGGGGGCGCGAGATACGCAGTATTTT.

This chain connects TRBV11-1 to TRBJ1-2; D unclear. The CDR3 is made up of 14 amino acids. V was cut by 5 bases and J by 3 bases, with 13 bases left in between. Germline CDR1 is SGHAT and CDR2 is FQDESV (reference sequence). The CDR3 DNA reads as TGTGCCAGCAGCCCACGACGGGGAGACTATGGCTACACCTTC. Translated, it gives CASSPRRGDYGYTF. Using reference TRBV11-1 and TRBJ1-2 for the parts outside the CDR3, the full variable domain is EAEVAQSPRYKITEKSQAVAFWCDPISGHATLYWYRQILGQGPELLVQFQDESVVDDSQLPKDRFSAERLKGVDSTLKIQPAELGDSAMYLCASSPRRGDYGYTFGSGTRLTVV.

V usage is TRBV7-3 and J usage is TRBJ2-5; 8 bases align to TRBD1. The CDR3 sequence is 14 residues long. V was clipped by 5 bases and J by 7 bases; unmatched bases: 9. Germline CDR1 is SGHTA and CDR2 is FQGTGA. The CDR3 nucleotides are TGTGCCAGCAGCATCGACAGGGGCGTGGGGACCCAGTACTTC. Residues: CASSIDRGVGTQYF.